This T cell receptor (beta chain) appears in the sequencing data of a study of T-cell memory formation after mild COVID-19. Study-level points and caveats: CD4+ contracting clones were found mainly in CM and EM, and CD8+ ones in EMRA. Later expanders leaned CD4+, whereas day 15 to 85 contracting clones were balanced CD4/CD8.

V was trimmed by 6 bases and J by 8 bases, leaving 19 bases between them. Germline loops: CDR1 DFQATT, CDR2 SNEGSKA (reference sequence). This CDR3 is 13 amino acids long. Each CDR3 protein is one row after TCRdb ran MiXCR on the 5' RACE reads. The sample consists of roughly 500,000 distinct CDR3 sequences, about a fifth of them appearing once. This clonotype was seen a handful of times. The antigen remains unidentified. Specimen: PBMCs or a T cell subset sorted from them (not recorded which). The V call is TRBV20-1, the J call TRBJ1-2; a weak D match, TRBD1 (5 bases). This TCR derives from an adult woman who had mild COVID-19 (a few samples of this study predate the infection). Cell type and time point are not known. CDR3 sequence (DNA): TGCAGTGCCACCCGGTCCTCAAAGGGGGGCTACACCTTC. Translated, it gives CSATRSSKGGYTF.